These T cell receptor beta chains were read from a single sample in a study of beta chain features in type 1 diabetes. Repertoires were generated with immunoSEQ multiplex PCR, while TCRdb's copy carries only in-frame clones and drops some. This table holds about 270,000 clones, about 14% found once. The sequenced sample was naive CD4+ T cells from blood. The receptors originated from a woman aged 40 to 50 in good health. CDR3s include the opening cysteine and the closing phenylalanine or tryptophan. Each record gives: J gene, V gene, clone size, D gene, CDR3 protein, CDR3 DNA. D genes are given only for firm matches. Size is stated for part of the rows, as once, few or many counts, or as a class when the clone is expanded.

>TRBJ2-3|TRBV7-2|NA|TRBD1
CAGNRGAGDTQYF
TGTGCCGGCAACAGGGGGGCGGGAGATACGCAGTATTTT
>TRBJ2-1|TRBV9|few|TRBD2
CASSVTSGGLRNEQFF
TGTGCCAGCAGCGTCACTAGCGGGGGGTTGAGGAATGAGCAGTTCTTC
>TRBJ2-6|TRBV5-1|NA|TRBD1
CASSMGQSSGANVLTF
TGCGCCAGCAGCATGGGACAGAGCTCTGGGGCCAACGTCCTGACTTTC
>TRBJ1-1|TRBV11-2|few|NA
CASSSGNTEAFF
TGTGCCAGCAGCTCGGGGAACACTGAAGCTTTCTTT
>TRBJ2-7|TRBV14|few|NA
CASSQYSYEQYF
TGTGCCAGCAGCCAATACTCCTACGAGCAGTACTTC
>TRBJ2-1|TRBV7-8|few|NA
CASSNRTLPREQFF
TGTGCCAGCAGCAATCGGACACTCCCTCGGGAGCAGTTCTTC
>TRBJ1-4|TRBV7-2|NA|TRBD1
CASSEGTGDKLFF
TGTGCCAGCAGCGAAGGGACAGGGGATAAACTGTTTTTT
>TRBJ2-7|TRBV2|NA|NA
CASNFNGGPLEQYF
TGTGCCAGCAACTTCAACGGGGGACCACTCGAGCAGTACTTC
>TRBJ2-7|TRBV7-2|few|TRBD1
CASSRAAGGASYEQYF
TGTGCCAGCAGCCGGGCAGCAGGGGGCGCTTCCTACGAGCAGTACTTC
>TRBJ1-4|TRBV14|NA|NA
CASSQVFGFGEKLFF
TGTGCCAGCAGCCAAGTGTTCGGGTTCGGCGAAAAACTGTTTTTT
>TRBJ1-2|TRBV6-5|NA|NA
CASSLAGAGASYGYTF
TGTGCCAGCAGTTTGGCGGGGGCGGGGGCCTCCTATGGCTACACCTTC
>TRBJ1-1|TRBV5-1|NA|TRBD1
CASSPGTGVMNTEAFF
TGCGCCAGCAGCCCGGGGACAGGGGTCATGAACACTGAAGCTTTCTTT
>TRBJ1-3|TRBV25-1|NA|TRBD1
CASSGTGAGNTIYF
TGTGCCAGCAGTGGGACAGGGGCGGGAAACACCATATATTTT
>TRBJ1-6|TRBV6-5|NA|NA
CASSTPNRENSPLHF
TGTGCCAGCAGTACCCCTAATAGAGAAAATTCACCCCTCCACTTT
>TRBJ2-2|TRBV5-1|few|NA
CASKDRIDRRELFF
TGCGCCAGCAAAGACAGGATAGACCGCAGGGAGCTGTTTTTT
>TRBJ2-2|TRBV7-9|NA|TRBD2
CASSTGLAHTGELFF
TGTGCCAGCAGCACCGGACTAGCGCACACCGGGGAGCTGTTTTTT
>TRBJ1-5|TRBV19|few|TRBD1
CASGRDRGGQPQHF
TGTGCCAGTGGCCGGGACAGGGGTGGTCAGCCCCAGCATTTT
>TRBJ2-2|TRBV5-4|few|NA
CASSPMRQTTGELFF
TGTGCCAGCAGCCCTATGAGACAGACCACCGGGGAGCTGTTTTTT
>TRBJ2-5|TRBV9|few|TRBD2
CASSEGTSQETQYF
TGTGCCAGCAGCGAGGGGACTAGCCAAGAGACCCAGTACTTC
>TRBJ2-7|TRBV10-2|few|NA
CASSTPDYEQYF
TGCGCCAGTTCGACTCCGGACTACGAGCAGTACTTC
>TRBJ1-3|TRBV18|few|NA
CASSPPGGLVNTIYF
TGTGCCAGCTCCCCCCCCGGGGGGCTGGTAAACACCATATATTTT
>TRBJ1-1|TRBV4-2|many|NA
CASSQPPWRDNTEAFF
TGTGCCAGCAGCCAACCGCCGTGGAGGGACAACACTGAAGCTTTCTTT
>TRBJ2-1|TRBV13|NA|NA
CASSSPVPSYNEQFF
TGTGCCAGCAGCTCCCCAGTTCCCTCCTACAATGAGCAGTTCTTC
>TRBJ1-2|TRBV11-1|NA|NA
CASSLEVTGPTF
TGTGCCAGCAGCTTAGAAGTTACGGGTCCCACCTTC